A single sample is the source of the 28 T cell receptor beta chains below, sequenced in a study of blood T cell repertoires in COVID-19. TCRdb keeps only in-frame clones here, not all; method: immunoSEQ multiplex PCR. The sample includes about 220,000 clones, about 80% of them seen just once. Input material: peripheral blood. These receptors originate from a woman between 55 and 75 years old with acute or convalescent COVID-19.

The rearrangement joins TRBV5-1 to TRBJ2-2, with a tentative D call TRBD1 (5 bases). The CDR3 runs to 16 residues. CDR1 and CDR2 (germline): SGHRS, YFSETQ. Trimming removed 3 bases at V and 2 bases at J, with 14 bases between. CDR3 residues: CASSSRQKKNTGELFF. The CDR3 DNA follows: TGCGCCAGCAGCTCTCGACAGAAAAAAAACACCGGGGAGCTGTTTTTT.

The rearrangement links TRBV18 to TRBJ1-2, with TRBD1 matching 9 bases. The CDR3 consists of 15 residues. Germline V gives CDR1 KGHSH, CDR2 LQKENI. V was clipped by 6 bases and J by 8 bases; unmatched bases: 13. CDR3 DNA: TGTGCCAGCTCCTTAAAGTTAGGACAGGGGAACGGCTACACCTTC. Translating it yields CASSLKLGQGNGYTF.

Here the CDR3 DNA reads TGTGCCAGTAGAACAGGGGACACTGAAGCTTTCTTT. It is translated as CASRTGDTEAFF. The chain recombines TRBV5-4 with TRBJ1-1; TRBD1 aligns across 7 bases. The CDR3 has 12 residues. Germline V lookup: CDR1 SGHNT, CDR2 YYREEE (reference sequence). The V gene end was trimmed by 8 bases and the J gene end by 3 bases; junction bases not matched to a gene: 4.

This chain joins TRBV15 and TRBJ2-7; D is undetermined. V was pared by 1 base and J by 3 bases, with 7 bases between. Germline values: CDR1 LNHNV, CDR2 YYDKDF (reference sequence). The CDR3 runs to 13 residues. The CDR3 coding sequence is TGTGCCACCAGCAGAGTTTACAACTACGAGCAGTACTTC. This translates into CATSRVYNYEQYF.

The chain carries TRBV19 and TRBJ1-5, with 8 bases fitting TRBD1. CDR3 length equals 15 residues. V lost 6 bases, J lost 6 bases, and 10 bases stayed unmatched. From germline, CDR1 is LNHDA and CDR2 SQIVND (reference sequence). CDR3 in DNA: TGTGCCAGTAGAGAGGACAGGGTGAAGGTTCAGCCCCAGCATTTT. It translates to CASREDRVKVQPQHF.

A single count supports this clone. This chain uses TRBV7-9 with TRBJ1-4, with D unclear. Trimming shortened V by 5 bases and J by 6 bases, and 22 bases separated the two germline ends. CDR1 is SEHNR and CDR2 is FQNEAQ in the germline V gene (reference sequence). This CDR3 comprises 17 residues. The CDR3 sequence: CASSPDGSYSEDEKLFF. In nucleotides, the CDR3 is TGTGCCAGCAGCCCGGATGGGTCGTACTCCGAGGATGAAAAACTGTTTTTT.

The chain employs TRBV6-1 and TRBJ1-3; the D is unclear. The CDR3 covers 16 residues. Trimming removed 1 base at V and 4 bases at J, with 14 bases between. Germline V gene sequence: CDR1 MNHNS, CDR2 SASEGT. The CDR3 sequence is CASSEGGGSRGNTIYF. CDR3 nucleotides: TGTGCCAGCAGTGAAGGGGGAGGCTCGCGGGGAAACACCATATATTTT.

The chain couples TRBV2 to TRBJ1-5; 7 bases are shared with TRBD1. This CDR3 has 15 residues. Unmatched junction bases numbered 6, after V lost 5 bases and J lost 2 bases. From germline, CDR1 is SNHLY and CDR2 FYNNEI. The CDR3 region is CASSLTGTGNQPQHF. CDR3 DNA: TGTGCCAGCAGTTTGACAGGGACTGGCAATCAGCCCCAGCATTTT.

The rearrangement uses TRBV5-5 and TRBJ1-2; D not resolved. V was pared by 0 bases and J by 3 bases, with 6 bases between. CDR1 and CDR2 (germline): SGHKS, YYEKEE (reference sequence). The CDR3 is 13 residues long. This CDR3 reads CASSLEPDYGYTF. The CDR3 region has the DNA TGTGCCAGCAGCTTGGAGCCTGACTATGGCTACACCTTC.

V usage is TRBV12-3 or TRBV12-4 and J usage is TRBJ1-2; D uncertain. The V end was cut by 2 bases, the J end by 6 bases, with 10 bases between. This CDR3 has 13 residues. The CDR3 DNA reads TGTGCCAGCAGTTTAACCGGGAAGCATGGCTACACCTTC. Translated, it gives CASSLTGKHGYTF.

The rearrangement links TRBV6-2 or TRBV6-3 to TRBJ1-2; TRBD1 aligns across 9 bases. CDR3 length: 14 amino acids. Germline-derived CDR1 and CDR2 are MNHEY and SVGEGT. V dropped 6 bases and J dropped 3; count of bases not matched to a gene: 5. CDR3 sequence: CASSDRGIHYGYTF. The CDR3 nucleotides read TGTGCCAGCAGCGACAGGGGGATTCACTATGGCTACACCTTC.

V is TRBV14 and J is TRBJ1-2, with D possibly TRBD1 on 5 matching bases. Germline CDR1 SGHDN, CDR2 FVKESK. The CDR3 spans 15 residues. Trimming took 1 base from V and 8 from J, leaving 17 bases between them. Here the CDR3 reads CASSQAGVRAGGYTF. The CDR3 coding sequence is TGTGCCAGCAGCCAAGCCGGGGTCAGGGCGGGGGGCTACACCTTC. Full variable domain (outside the CDR3, taken from reference TRBV14 and TRBJ1-2): EAGVTQFPSHSVIEKGQTVTLRCDPISGHDNLYWYRRVMGKEIKFLLHFVKESKQDESGMPNNRFLAERTGGTYSTLKVQPAELEDSGVYFCASSQAGVRAGGYTFGSGTRLTVV.

J is TRBJ1-4 and V is TRBV6-6; 9 nucleotides align to TRBD1. V shed 7 bases and J 8 bases; nucleotides not matched to a gene: 2. The CDR3 sequence is 12 residues long. Germline V CDR1 and CDR2: MNHNY, SVGAGI (reference sequence). CDR3 protein: CASNGQGEKLFF. CDR3 in DNA: TGTGCCAGCAACGGACAGGGGGAAAAACTGTTTTTT.

The rearrangement joins TRBV3-1 (or the pseudogene TRBV3-2) to TRBJ1-3, with D tentatively TRBD1 (6 bases). V was shortened by 3 bases and J by 9 bases, with 9 bases between the two germline ends. Germline lookup yields CDR1 LGHDT and CDR2 YNNKEL (reference sequence). The CDR3 runs to 12 residues. The CDR3 sequence is CASSHSTGTIYF. The CDR3 DNA reads TGTGCCAGCAGCCACTCGACAGGCACCATATATTTT.

This clone was seen just once. The sample has other DNA sequences that encode this CDR3 too. V gene TRBV19 combines with J gene TRBJ2-1, with 13 bases identical to TRBD2. V lost 6 bases, J lost 7 bases, and 0 bases stayed unmatched. The CDR3 is 13 residues long. CDR1 is LNHDA, CDR2 SQIVND, per germline (reference sequence). The CDR3 coding sequence is TGTGCCAGTAGACTAGCGGGAGGGAATGAGCAGTTCTTC. Protein product: CASRLAGGNEQFF.

The chain carries TRBV25-1 and TRBJ1-6; D might be TRBD1 (5 bases). Germline V gives CDR1 MGHDK, CDR2 SYGVNS. V gave up 3 bases and J gave up 9 bases, with 12 bases separating them. There are 14 residues in the CDR3. Written as DNA, the CDR3 is TGTGCCAGCAGTGATCGGCGGGACTCTTCACCCCTCCACTTT. Residues: CASSDRRDSSPLHF. Combining the CDR3 with reference TRBV25-1 and TRBJ1-6 gives the whole variable domain EADIYQTPRYLVIGTGKKITLECSQTMGHDKMYWYQQDPGMELHLIHYSYGVNSTEKGDLSSESTVSRIRTEHFPLTLESARPSHTSQYLCASSDRRDSSPLHFGNGTRLTVT.

The chain links TRBV5-4 to TRBJ2-1; 8 bases fit TRBD1. The CDR3 extends over 15 amino acids. Germline lookup yields CDR1 SGHNT and CDR2 YYREEE (reference sequence). V shed 2 bases, J shed 8 bases, and the junction held 9 bases outside the gene matches. The CDR3 sequence: CASSFSSGGPYEQFF. CDR3 DNA: TGTGCCAGCAGCTTCTCATCAGGGGGCCCTTATGAGCAGTTCTTC.

The V gene is TRBV5-4, the J gene TRBJ2-5; a weak D match, TRBD1 (6 bases). The CDR3 consists of 14 residues. In germline, CDR1 is SGHNT, CDR2 YYREEE (reference sequence). Trimming left V 4 bases short and J 3 bases short, with 13 bases between. CDR3 residues: CASSQMRGKETQYF. In DNA form, the CDR3 reads TGTGCCAGCAGCCAAATGAGGGGGAAAGAGACCCAGTACTTC.

A few counts support this clone. The CDR3 DNA reads as TGTGCCAGCAGTGAACCCGGGACAGGCCACTATGGCTACACCTTC. As protein: CASSEPGTGHYGYTF. The chain combines TRBV6-1 with TRBJ1-2, with 8 bases fitting TRBD1. This CDR3 has 15 residues. The junction had 5 bases not matched to a gene; V was cut back by 2 bases and J by 3 bases. CDR1 is MNHNS, CDR2 SASEGT, per germline.

This clone was seen once. This chain joins TRBV7-9 and TRBJ2-1, with 8 bases identical to TRBD2. Germline CDR1 and CDR2: SEHNR and FQNEAQ (reference sequence). The CDR3 extends over 15 amino acids. V gave up 4 bases and J gave up 6 bases; unmatched junction bases: 8. The CDR3 spells CASSSGTRPPNEQFF. Written as DNA, the CDR3 is TGTGCCAGCAGCTCCGGGACTAGACCTCCCAATGAGCAGTTCTTC.

This clone was detected once. The chain uses TRBV18 and TRBJ1-4, with 7 nucleotides matching TRBD1. The trim removed 2 bases at V and 7 bases at J, leaving 7 bases unmatched. The CDR3 runs to 15 residues. Germline V gene sequence: CDR1 KGHSH, CDR2 LQKENI. The DNA of the CDR3 is TGTGCCAGCTCACCAATGGGACAGCCTTCTGAAAAACTGTTTTTT. This encodes CASSPMGQPSEKLFF.

This clone was recorded a few times. The rearrangement links TRBV11-2 to TRBJ2-1; 7 bases align to TRBD2. V lost 0 bases, J lost 3 bases, and 5 bases stayed unmatched. Germline V lookup: CDR1 SGHAT, CDR2 FQNNGV. The CDR3 is made up of 16 amino acids. CDR3 protein: CASSLDVRGGYNEQFF. In DNA, the CDR3 is TGTGCCAGCAGCTTAGATGTTCGCGGGGGCTACAATGAGCAGTTCTTC. Full variable domain (missing parts from reference TRBV11-2 and TRBJ2-1): EAGVAQSPRYKIIEKRQSVAFWCNPISGHATLYWYQQILGQGPKLLIQFQNNGVVDDSQLPKDRFSAERLKGVDSTLKIQPAKLEDSAVYLCASSLDVRGGYNEQFFGPGTRLTVL.

The chain combines TRBV28 with TRBJ2-7; D might be TRBD2 (7 bases). There are 13 residues in the CDR3. Germline lookup yields CDR1 MDHEN and CDR2 SYDVKM. V gave up 10 bases and J gave up 3 bases, with 16 bases separating them. In nucleotides, the CDR3 is TGTGCCACCTCGGGGGGCTCTTACTACGAGCAGTACTTC. Protein product: CATSGGSYYEQYF.

In its sample, this clone was seen once. The chain carries TRBV7-3 and TRBJ2-5; D perhaps matches TRBD1 (5 bases). Germline CDR1 reads SGHTA; CDR2 reads FQGTGA. V dropped 4 bases and J dropped 5 bases, with 17 bases sitting between them. CDR3 length equals 15 residues. DNA of the CDR3: TGTGCCAGCAGCTCCAACTCAGGGCGCCGGGAGACCCAGTACTTC. Its protein is CASSSNSGRRETQYF.

The rearrangement uses TRBV7-8 and TRBJ2-7; no clear D gene. CDR1 and CDR2 from the germline V gene are SGHVS and FQNEAQ. The CDR3 runs to 14 residues. V was clipped by 1 base and J by 3 bases, with 10 bases between them. CDR3 residues: CASSLGVRSYEQYF. Here the CDR3 DNA reads TGTGCCAGCAGCTTAGGCGTGCGGAGCTACGAGCAGTACTTC.

V gene TRBV7-2 combines with J gene TRBJ2-2, with 8 bases identical to TRBD1. CDR3 length: 15 amino acids. The V and J ends lost 5 bases and 5 bases, in that order; junction bases with no gene match: 7. Looked up from germline, CDR1 is SGHTA and CDR2 is FQGNSA. The CDR3 region is CASSLGGQGTGELFF. In DNA, the CDR3 is TGTGCCAGCAGCCTGGGAGGACAGGGTACCGGGGAGCTGTTTTTT.

J is TRBJ1-1 and V is TRBV5-4, with a weak D call TRBD1 (5 bases). The germline V gene has CDR1 SGHNT and CDR2 YYREEE (reference sequence). Trimming stripped 2 bases from V and 1 base from J, with 6 bases between. This CDR3 spans 13 amino acids. The CDR3 spells CASSFGQNTEAFF. The CDR3 nucleotides read TGTGCCAGCAGCTTCGGACAGAACACTGAAGCTTTCTTT.

This rearrangement joins TRBV5-1 to TRBJ2-2; weak D call: TRBD1 (6 bases). The germline gives CDR1 SGHRS, CDR2 YFSETQ. Trimming took off 1 base at V and 7 bases at J, with 17 bases between the two ends. CDR3 length: 16 residues. CDR3 sequence (DNA): TGCGCCAGCAGCTTGCATCCAGGGGTAAAGATCGGGGAGCTGTTTTTT. Translating it yields CASSLHPGVKIGELFF.